A selection of T cell receptor beta chains follows, all from one sample in a study of T-cell reconstitution after alpha-beta-depleted transplantation in children. TCRdb recomputed calls from the PCR reads with MiXCR, one row per CDR3 protein. The sample contains some 200,000 distinct CDR3 sequences, roughly 7.1% of which appear only once. This specimen consisted of PBMCs, obtained before TCRalphabeta/CD19-depleted stem cell transplant. The receptors stem from a boy aged 2 to 9 with acute lymphoblastic leukemia, due to receive a stem cell transplant. Both conserved end residues are part of each CDR3. A D gene is named only where the DNA matches it firmly. Not every row has a clone size; where given, it reads once, few, many or a size class.

>NA|many|TRBV29-1|TRBJ2-1
CSVDPESNEQFF
TGCAGCGTTGACCCAGAGTCCAATGAGCAGTTCTTC
>NA|many|TRBV24-1|TRBJ2-1
CATSDPWREQFF
TGTGCCACCAGTGATCCCTGGCGGGAGCAGTTCTTC
>TRBD1|many|TRBV20-1|TRBJ2-1
CSASLADRGLDEQFF
TGCAGTGCTAGTCTTGCGGACAGGGGGCTCGATGAGCAGTTCTTC
>NA|few|TRBV2|TRBJ2-2
CASPRLGTGELFF
TGTGCCAGCCCTAGGTTGGGCACCGGGGAGCTGTTTTTT
>NA|many|TRBV28|TRBJ1-6
CASTPSILGSPLHF
TGTGCCAGCACCCCCAGTATTTTAGGTTCACCCCTCCACTTT
>NA|many|TRBV27|TRBJ2-1
CASSPTGLSSYNEQFF
TGTGCCAGCAGCCCAACGGGGCTGAGCTCCTACAATGAGCAGTTCTTC
>TRBD2|many|TRBV20-1|TRBJ2-4
CSANIAGAGIQYF
TGCAGTGCTAATATAGCGGGAGCGGGCATTCAGTACTTC
>NA|many|TRBV10-3|TRBJ2-2
CAIKAHGTGGELFF
TGTGCCATCAAAGCCCACGGGACGGGCGGGGAGCTGTTTTTT
>TRBD1|many|TRBV6-1|TRBJ2-2
CASSPTGVTGELFF
TGTGCCAGCAGTCCAACAGGGGTCACCGGGGAGCTGTTTTTT
>NA|many|TRBV5-1|TRBJ2-3
CASSLTGTEDGQYF
TGCGCCAGCAGCTTAACCGGGACGGAGGATGGGCAGTATTTT
>TRBD2|NA|TRBV5-1|TRBJ2-5
CASSLRSPGRQETQYF
TGCGCCAGCAGCTTACGGAGCCCCGGGAGGCAAGAGACCCAGTACTTC
>TRBD2|few|TRBV7-2|TRBJ2-7
CASSLVRGDRYEQYF
TGTGCCAGCAGCTTAGTGCGGGGGGACCGCTACGAGCAGTACTTC
>NA|many|TRBV5-1|TRBJ1-2
CASSALALSGYTF
TGCGCCAGCAGTGCCTTAGCCTTGTCTGGCTACACCTTC
>NA|many|TRBV7-9|TRBJ2-7
CASSLPQGRQYF
TGTGCCAGCAGCCTACCCCAGGGCCGGCAGTACTTC
>TRBD2|many|TRBV11-2|TRBJ2-1
CASSSWGPAGGLGNEQFF
TGTGCCAGCAGCTCGTGGGGGCCAGCGGGAGGGCTAGGCAATGAGCAGTTCTTC
>NA|NA|TRBV5-1|TRBJ2-5
CASSRHLSSEGETQYF
TGCGCCAGCAGCCGCCACTTGAGTAGCGAGGGTGAGACCCAGTACTTC
>TRBD2|many|TRBV20-1|TRBJ2-3
CSARLAGGAEDTQYF
TGCAGTGCTAGACTTGCGGGAGGTGCAGAAGATACGCAGTATTTT
>TRBD2|many|TRBV2|TRBJ2-1
CASSEASGGRKQFF
TGTGCCAGCAGTGAGGCTAGCGGGGGAAGGAAGCAGTTCTTC
>NA|many|TRBV5-6|TRBJ2-3
CASSPQRRGPDTQYF
TGTGCCAGCAGCCCCCAGAGAAGGGGCCCAGATACGCAGTATTTT
>TRBD1|many|TRBV7-2|TRBJ2-2
CASSSRQGGTGELFF
TGTGCCAGCAGCTCAAGACAGGGCGGCACCGGGGAGCTGTTTTTT
>TRBD1|NA|TRBV4-2|TRBJ2-3
CASSQGATGQGWADTQYF
TGTGCCAGCAGCCAAGGGGCCACGGGACAGGGATGGGCAGATACGCAGTATTTT
>TRBD1|many|TRBV28|TRBJ2-3
CAGQGPTDTQYF
TGTGCCGGACAGGGCCCCACAGATACGCAGTATTTT
>NA|few|TRBV12-3/TRBV12-4|TRBJ2-3
CASSFLRGTDTQYF
TGTGCCAGCAGTTTTTTGAGGGGCACAGATACGCAGTATTTT
>NA|many|TRBV2|TRBJ1-4
CASNGGVEKLFF
TGTGCCAGCAATGGTGGGGTTGAAAAACTGTTTTTT
>NA|NA|TRBV19|TRBJ1-6
CASNEGRDSPLHF
TGTGCCAGTAACGAGGGGAGAGATTCACCCCTCCACTTT
>TRBD1|NA|TRBV7-9|TRBJ1-2
CASSFYPGTGAGDGYTF
TGTGCCAGCAGCTTCTACCCCGGGACAGGGGCGGGAGATGGCTACACCTTC
>NA|many|TRBV20-1|TRBJ2-7
CSASRGAFTYEQYF
TGCAGTGCTAGCAGGGGGGCGTTCACCTACGAGCAGTACTTC
>TRBD2|many|TRBV18|TRBJ2-1
CASSPLGRAYNEQFF
TGTGCCAGCTCACCCTTAGGGAGGGCCTACAATGAGCAGTTCTTC
>TRBD1|many|TRBV12-3/TRBV12-4|TRBJ2-1
CASRGDRPYNEQFF
TGTGCCAGCAGGGGGGACAGGCCCTACAATGAGCAGTTCTTC
>NA|many|TRBV4-3|TRBJ2-1
CASSQDLVLTGRYNEQFF
TGCGCCAGCAGCCAAGATCTGGTGCTAACGGGACGCTACAATGAGCAGTTCTTC
>TRBD1|few|TRBV3-1|TRBJ1-6
CASSQEGQVISPLHF
TGTGCCAGCAGCCAAGAGGGACAGGTCATTTCACCCCTCCACTTT
>NA|many|TRBV4-3|TRBJ2-2
CASSHQGTGELFF
TGCGCCAGCAGCCATCAAGGGACCGGGGAGCTGTTTTTT
>TRBD1|many|TRBV28|TRBJ1-1
CASSLTGRNTEAFF
TGTGCCAGCAGTTTGACAGGGCGCAACACTGAAGCTTTCTTT
>NA|many|TRBV6-5|TRBJ1-3
CASYLGNTIYF
TGTGCCAGCTATTTAGGAAACACCATATATTTT
>NA|NA|TRBV12-3/TRBV12-4|TRBJ2-5
CASSLVNRQETQYF
TGTGCCAGCAGTTTAGTGAATCGACAAGAGACCCAGTACTTC
>NA|many|TRBV28|TRBJ1-5
CASSLKPIGQPQHF
TGTGCCAGCAGTTTAAAACCAATCGGTCAGCCCCAGCATTTT
>TRBD1|few|TRBV7-2|TRBJ1-5
CASSLGSRDRDQPQHF
TGTGCCAGCAGCTTGGGGTCCCGGGACAGGGATCAGCCCCAGCATTTT